This TCR beta chain is from a study of identical twins. After template switching added a universal primer site, the resulting cDNA carried unique molecular identifiers. MiXCR was run by TCRdb on the 5' RACE reads, yielding one entry per CDR3 protein. The table has hundreds of thousands of distinct CDR3 sequences, about 20% seen once. This clonotype was found a few times. The CDR3 runs 10 residues. Germline CDR1 and CDR2: DFQATT and SNEGSKA (reference sequence). Trimming took 8 bases from V and 6 from J, leaving 8 bases between them. This same sample was also part of a study on T cells expressing NK-cell markers. As that report states: Seven of the eight sequenced donors were classified as HCMV-seropositive, and one was classified as seronegative.

This chain joins TRBV20-1 and TRBJ2-1, with D unresolved. Sequencing input: PBMCs. The TCR originated in a young woman in good health. CDR3 region: CSTYTNEQFF. CDR3 DNA sequence: TGCAGTACCTATACCAATGAGCAGTTCTTC.